The 11 T cell receptor beta chains presented below share a single source sample, sequenced in a study of T cell responses to AZD1222 COVID-19 vaccine. Measured with immunoSEQ multiplex PCR; TCRdb has only the in-frame clones, and not every one. The table lists some 140,000 clones, approximately 84% of them singletons. The material was peripheral blood, obtained on day 0 of AZD1222 vaccination. The receptor set was obtained from an adult in good health.

The chain carries TRBV18 and TRBJ2-7, with 8 bases that match TRBD1. This CDR3 is 15 amino acids long. V gave up 3 bases and J gave up 1 base; unmatched junction bases: 5. Germline-derived CDR1 and CDR2 are KGHSH and LQKENI. The CDR3 DNA reads TGTGCCAGCTCACCCCGGACAGGGAAGTCCTACGAGCAGTACTTC. It encodes CASSPRTGKSYEQYF.

The V gene is TRBV25-1, the J gene TRBJ2-7; TRBD1 matches 11 bases. The CDR3 has 13 residues. From germline, CDR1 is MGHDK and CDR2 SYGVNS. Trimming cost V 8 bases and J 1 base; bases outside gene matches: 1. The CDR3 region is CASRDRGSYEQYF. CDR3 sequence (DNA): TGTGCCAGCCGGGACAGGGGGTCCTACGAGCAGTACTTC.

This clone was detected only a few times. The V call is TRBV6-5, the J call TRBJ1-5; TRBD1 agrees at 8 bases. After removal of 5 bases from V and 3 bases from J, the junction contained 6 bases not matched to a gene. Germline assignment: CDR1 MNHEY and CDR2 SVGAGI. This CDR3 has 15 amino acids. CDR3 sequence reads: CASSPDRGNNQPQHF. CDR3 bases: TGTGCCAGCAGTCCAGACAGGGGTAACAATCAGCCCCAGCATTTT.

The sample holds one count of this clone. This chain links TRBV5-1 with TRBJ2-7, with D uncertain. This CDR3 is 12 amino acids long. V lost 3 bases and J 3 bases, leaving 7 bases between the germline ends. Germline CDR1 SGHRS, CDR2 YFSETQ. As DNA, the CDR3 is TGCGCCAGCAGCTCCGCGCGCTACGAGCAGTACTTC. Its translation is CASSSARYEQYF.

This chain connects TRBV28 to TRBJ2-1; D gene unclear. Trimming took 2 bases from V and 9 from J, leaving 11 bases between them. The CDR3 runs to 13 residues. Germline V gene lookup returns CDR1 MDHEN and CDR2 SYDVKM. The DNA for the CDR3 is TGTGCCAGCAGTTTAACGTTGAGAGGTGAGCAGTTCTTC. Its translation: CASSLTLRGEQFF.

The rearrangement uses TRBV6-1 and TRBJ2-1; 9 bases fit TRBD2. The CDR3 spans 14 residues. With V trimmed by 8 bases and J by 9 bases, 11 bases remained unmatched. CDR1 is MNHNS, CDR2 SASEGT, per germline. The CDR3 coding sequence is TGTGCCAGCCCCGGGATGCGGGGGGGCGGTGAGCAGTTCTTC. Translation gives CASPGMRGGGEQFF.

The V and J genes are TRBV19 and TRBJ1-1; 7 nucleotides agree with TRBD1. From germline, CDR1 is LNHDA and CDR2 SQIVND (reference sequence). The CDR3 contains 15 residues. Germline trimming cut 7 bases from V and 1 base from J; bases unmatched to any gene: 9. The CDR3 DNA follows: TGTGCCAGTACCCATGAGGGGGCCCGGAACACTGAAGCTTTCTTT. This translates into CASTHEGARNTEAFF.

V usage is TRBV18 and J usage is TRBJ2-1; 8 nucleotides match TRBD2. CDR3 length: 16 amino acids. Germline CDR1 KGHSH, CDR2 LQKENI. V lost 7 bases and J lost 7; bases outside the gene matches: 15. The CDR3 protein is CASCTSGGRIINEQFF. CDR3 sequence (DNA): TGTGCCAGCTGTACCAGCGGGGGTAGGATAATAAATGAGCAGTTCTTC.

This chain joins TRBV5-5 and TRBJ1-2, with 8 bases fitting TRBD1. The CDR3 is 13 residues long. The ends lost 4 bases at V and 5 bases at J; junction bases unmatched: 4. The germline V gene has CDR1 SGHKS and CDR2 YYEKEE (reference sequence). As DNA, the CDR3 is TGTGCCAGCAGCCCGGACAGGGAATATGGCTACACCTTC. It codes for CASSPDREYGYTF.

This clone was found once. The chain uses TRBV19 and TRBJ1-1; the D gene is possibly TRBD1 (6 bases). The CDR3 length is 15 residues. Germline V gene data show CDR1 as LNHDA and CDR2 as SQIVND (reference sequence). The V end lost 4 bases, the J end lost 2 bases, and 14 bases lay between the germline ends. This chain's CDR3 is CASSTLGTTNTEAFF. CDR3 nucleotides: TGTGCCAGTAGTACCTTAGGGACAACCAACACTGAAGCTTTCTTT.

V gene TRBV6-5 combines with J gene TRBJ1-2; weak D call: TRBD1 (5 bases). Germline CDR1 is MNHEY and CDR2 is SVGAGI. V was shortened by 6 bases and J by 8 bases, with 13 bases between the two germline ends. This CDR3 is 12 amino acids long. For the CDR3, the DNA is TGTGCCAGCAGGAGGGAGAGGGGCGGCTACACCTTC. It translates to CASRRERGGYTF.